The 27 T cell receptor beta chains below were found in one sample sequenced in a study of T-cell reconstitution after alpha-beta-depleted transplantation in children (dated by TCRdb to the mid-2010s). This specimen's treatment or condition label, per the study, means: allogeneic hematopoietic cell transplantation with graft depleted of TCRalphabeta T cells and CD19 B cells. Library prep was done by PCR. The reads were generated on an Illumina HiSeq 2500. Molecular barcoding was employed in the preparation of TCR libraries, with unique molecular identifiers being used to normalize TCRbeta repertoire quantification. TCRdb handled the public reads itself, with Q25 trimming in fastp and clone calling in MiXCR, and kept productive beta chains. Rows merge per CDR3 protein into single entries with the most common DNA and genes. Across this sample there are around 700,000 distinct CDR3 sequences, with about 12% seen only once. Clones ranked in the top ten supply roughly 0.84% of the sample.

Material: PBMCs, obtained before TCRalphabeta/CD19-depleted stem cell transplant. These receptors all come from a girl aged 2 to 10 with congenital amegakaryocytic thrombocytopenia, due to receive a stem cell transplant.

This clonotype was detected ten times or more. This chain connects TRBV25-1 to TRBJ2-7; D may be TRBD2 (5 bases). Trimming took 3 bases from V and 1 from J, leaving 19 bases between them. The CDR3 is made up of 17 amino acids. CDR1 and CDR2 from the germline V gene are MGHDK and SYGVNS. The CDR3 sequence: CASSDVEGSQVSYEQYF. The CDR3 nucleotides read TGTGCCAGCAGTGACGTAGAGGGCAGTCAAGTTTCCTACGAGCAGTACTTC.

This clonotype occurred many times. The CDR3 DNA is TGTGCCAACCGTAGGGCTAACTACAATGAGCAGTTCTTC. It translates to CANRRANYNEQFF. The chain couples TRBV5-6 to TRBJ2-1, with no clear D. Trimming pared 9 bases from V and 3 bases from J, leaving 13 bases between. The CDR3 sequence is 13 residues long. The V gene's germline CDR1 is SGHDT and CDR2 YYEEEE. Together with reference TRBV5-6 and TRBJ2-1, the CDR3 gives the full variable domain: DAGVTQSPTHLIKTRGQQVTLRCSPKSGHDTVSWYQQALGQGPQFIFQYYEEEERQRGNFPDRFSGHQFPNYSSELNVNALLLGDSALYLCANRRANYNEQFFGPGTRLTVL.

The sample holds many counts of this clonotype. The V and J genes are TRBV12-3 or TRBV12-4 and TRBJ2-3; D is uncertain. This CDR3 comprises 13 residues. Trimming left V 3 bases short and J 4 bases short, with 8 bases between. The CDR3 here is CASSFSPPDTQYF. The CDR3 DNA reads as TGTGCCAGCAGTTTTAGCCCGCCAGATACGCAGTATTTT.

The chain is built from TRBV6-1 and TRBJ2-6, with TRBD1 matching over 9 bases. The junction had 2 bases not matched to a gene; V was cut back by 6 bases and J by 2 bases. The germline V gene has CDR1 MNHNS and CDR2 SASEGT. The CDR3 consists of 15 residues. The CDR3 loop is CASRRTGAGANVLTF. In nucleotides, the CDR3 is TGTGCCAGCAGGAGGACAGGGGCTGGGGCCAACGTCCTGACTTTC.

This clonotype was picked up many times. The chain uses TRBV5-1 and TRBJ1-5; the match to TRBD1 covers 7 bases. From germline, CDR1 is SGHRS and CDR2 YFSETQ. CDR3 length equals 14 residues. The ends lost 4 bases at V and 1 base at J; junction bases unmatched: 2. This CDR3 reads CASSEGASNQPQHF. For the CDR3, the DNA is TGCGCCAGCAGCGAGGGGGCGAGCAATCAGCCCCAGCATTTT.

This clonotype was counted a few times. This chain joins TRBV3-1 and TRBJ2-3; D is undetermined. Looked up from germline, CDR1 is LGHDT and CDR2 is YNNKEL (reference sequence). The CDR3 has 15 residues. Trimming pared 5 bases from V and 1 base from J, leaving 13 bases between. This chain's CDR3 is CASSEPGAGTDTQYF. The CDR3 DNA sequence: TGTGCCAGCAGCGAGCCGGGCGCCGGCACAGATACGCAGTATTTT.

As regards this clonotype: A read error may be the cause here, since a much bigger clone is one base away. V is TRBV20-1 and J is TRBJ2-1; D possibly corresponds to TRBD2 (5 bases). Germline V CDR1 and CDR2: DFQATT, SNEGSKA (reference sequence). CDR3 length equals 14 residues. The CDR3 sequence: CSSRPADSYNEQFF. CDR3 bases: TGCAGTTCTAGACCAGCGGACTCCTACAATGAGCAGTTCTTC.

The CDR3 region is CAGLSQGSGANVLTF. The CDR3 DNA sequence: TGTGCCGGGCTCTCACAGGGCTCTGGGGCCAACGTCCTGACTTTC. The rearrangement links TRBV12-3 or TRBV12-4 to TRBJ2-6, with TRBD1 as a possible D gene (6 bases). There are 15 residues in the CDR3. V shed 11 bases and J shed 0 bases, with 14 bases lying between them.

This clonotype was recorded at least ten times. The genes are TRBV29-1 and TRBJ2-1; D is uncertain. The V gene lost 1 base and the J gene lost 0 bases, with 7 bases spanning the gap. Germline CDR1 reads SQVTM; CDR2 reads ANQGSEA. This CDR3 is built from 14 residues. CDR3 region: CSVEGAPSYNEQFF. For the CDR3, the DNA is TGCAGCGTTGAAGGGGCTCCCTCCTACAATGAGCAGTTCTTC.

V gene TRBV12-3 or TRBV12-4 combines with J gene TRBJ2-7; possibly TRBD1 or TRBD2 for D (5 bases each). CDR3 length equals 12 residues. Deletions cut 8 bases from V and 5 bases from J, with 13 bases between. The CDR3: CASRDQPHEQYF. As DNA, the CDR3 is TGTGCCAGCCGGGACCAGCCCCACGAGCAGTACTTC.

This clonotype was seen repeatedly, ten times or more. This rearrangement joins TRBV7-8 to TRBJ2-6; TRBD1 matches 9 bases. V gave up 5 bases and J gave up 13 bases; unmatched junction bases: 12. The CDR3 runs 15 residues. Germline loops: CDR1 SGHVS, CDR2 FQNEAQ. The CDR3 DNA reads as TGTGCCAGCAGCACCGAGAGGACAGGGGCAGGGGTCCTGACTTTC. It yields the protein CASSTERTGAGVLTF. The full variable domain, in which reference TRBV7-8 and TRBJ2-6 provide the parts outside the CDR3, is GAGVSQSPRYKVAKRGQDVALRCDPISGHVSLFWYQQALGQGPEFLTYFQNEAQLDKSGLPSDRFFAERPEGSVSTLKIQRTQQEDSAVYLCASSTERTGAGVLTFGAGSRLTVL.

This rearrangement joins TRBV7-6 to TRBJ2-5, with a weak D call TRBD2 (6 bases). Trimming pared 5 bases from V and 0 bases from J, leaving 10 bases between. Germline V gene lookup returns CDR1 SGHVS and CDR2 FNYEAQ. This CDR3 has 14 residues. DNA for the CDR3: TGTGCCAGCAGCGTCGGGACTCACCAAGAGACCCAGTACTTC. Its protein product is CASSVGTHQETQYF.

This clonotype was seen a few times. This chain links TRBV11-2 with TRBJ2-1; 14 bases are a match to TRBD2. CDR3 size: 18 residues. CDR1 and CDR2 from the germline V gene are SGHAT and FQNNGV. V trimming: 5 bases; J trimming: 3 bases; junction bases outside the gene matches: 9. The CDR3 coding sequence is TGTGCCAGCAGCACTCCGGGACTAGCGGGAGAAAGCTACAATGAGCAGTTCTTC. It is translated as CASSTPGLAGESYNEQFF.

This clonotype was detected many times. The rearrangement uses TRBV5-1 and TRBJ2-1, with TRBD2 matching over 10 bases. CDR3 length: 16 residues. In germline, CDR1 is SGHRS, CDR2 YFSETQ. Trimming took 1 base from V and 9 from J; bases not matched to a gene: 10. The chain's CDR3 is CASSLFTSGTSGEQFF. CDR3 nucleotide sequence: TGCGCCAGCAGCTTGTTTACTAGCGGGACGTCGGGTGAGCAGTTCTTC.

This chain joins TRBV20-1 and TRBJ2-5, with D uncertain. The CDR3 has 14 residues. CDR1 is DFQATT and CDR2 is SNEGSKA in the germline V gene (reference sequence). The V and J ends lost 1 base and 5 bases respectively, with 14 bases between them. DNA for the CDR3: TGCAGTGCTAGAGCTCGCGACCAGGTGGAGACCCAGTACTTC. It translates to CSARARDQVETQYF.

This clonotype was observed many times. The chain uses TRBV6-1 and TRBJ2-1; TRBD2 matches at 8 bases. The CDR3 contains 15 residues. The germline V gene has CDR1 MNHNS and CDR2 SASEGT. Trimming at V came to 7 bases and at J to 8 bases, leaving 13 bases not matched to a gene. This CDR3 is CASKDRVAGNDEQFF. The CDR3 bases are TGTGCCAGCAAAGATAGGGTAGCGGGAAACGATGAGCAGTTCTTC.

This clonotype has a handful of counts. The V and J genes are TRBV29-1 and TRBJ2-1; TRBD2 agrees at 10 bases. In germline, CDR1 is SQVTM, CDR2 ANQGSEA. The CDR3 length is 13 residues. V gave up 7 bases and J gave up 8 bases; unmatched junction bases: 8. The CDR3: CSGEREGGYEQFF. The DNA for the CDR3 is TGCAGCGGAGAGCGGGAGGGAGGATATGAGCAGTTCTTC.

This clonotype was seen at least ten times. The CDR3: CASSLVLGNYEQYF. CDR3 DNA sequence: TGTGCCAGCAGCTTGGTGCTGGGAAACTACGAGCAGTACTTC. V gene TRBV5-6 combines with J gene TRBJ2-7; no firm D call. Per germline, CDR1 SGHDT and CDR2 YYEEEE. V shed 0 bases and J shed 3 bases, with 10 bases lying between them. The CDR3 totals 14 residues.

In its sample, this clonotype was seen many times. This rearrangement joins TRBV9 to TRBJ2-7; 10 nucleotides align to TRBD2. The V segment lost 1 base and the J segment 6 bases; nucleotides outside the gene matches: 4. The CDR3 has 14 amino acids. CDR1 and CDR2 from the germline V gene are SGDLS and YYNGEE. The CDR3 region is CASSVHLAGVEQYF. The CDR3 DNA reads as TGTGCCAGCAGCGTACACCTAGCGGGAGTCGAGCAGTACTTC.

The rearrangement links TRBV5-1 to TRBJ2-3; 11 bases are shared with TRBD2. The CDR3 is 16 amino acids. V dropped 0 bases and J dropped 6; count of bases not matched to a gene: 6. Germline values: CDR1 SGHRS, CDR2 YFSETQ. This chain's CDR3 is CASSLDSGRAGDTQYF. The CDR3, as DNA: TGCGCCAGCAGCTTGGATAGCGGGAGGGCCGGGGATACGCAGTATTTT.

This clonotype was seen a handful of times. The CDR3 nucleotides are TGTGCCAGCAGCTACCCTAGCGGTATCCAAGAGACCCAGTACTTC. Protein: CASSYPSGIQETQYF. V and J are TRBV3-1 and TRBJ2-5, with 7 bases identical to TRBD2. Germline CDR1 is LGHDT and CDR2 is YNNKEL (reference sequence). V lost 5 bases to trimming and J lost 1 base; unmatched junction nucleotides: 7. The CDR3 contains 15 residues.

The chain uses TRBV30 and TRBJ2-7; 10 bases agree with TRBD1. With V trimmed by 0 bases and J by 2 bases, 7 bases remained unmatched. The V gene's germline CDR1 is GTSNPN and CDR2 SVGIG (reference sequence). The CDR3 extends over 16 amino acids. CDR3: CAWSVLSGQGAYEQYF. The DNA of the CDR3 is TGTGCCTGGAGTGTACTGTCTGGACAGGGGGCCTACGAGCAGTACTTC.

This clonotype has only a few counts. This sequence joins TRBV29-1 and TRBJ1-3; 9 bases fit TRBD1. V lost 0 bases and J lost 4; bases outside the gene matches: 4. This CDR3 is 15 amino acids long. Germline V gene data show CDR1 as SQVTM and CDR2 as ANQGSEA. The CDR3 DNA reads as TGCAGCGTTGAAGATGGGACAGGGTCAGGAAACACCATATATTTT. Translated, it gives CSVEDGTGSGNTIYF.

The table lists this clonotype with many counts. The V call is TRBV6-1, the J call TRBJ2-1; a possible D gene is TRBD2 (5 bases). The CDR3 spans 13 residues. Trimming pared 8 bases from V and 3 bases from J, leaving 11 bases between. In germline, CDR1 is MNHNS, CDR2 SASEGT. For the CDR3, the DNA is TGTGCCAGCGGCTCGACTATCTACAATGAGCAGTTCTTC. Protein sequence: CASGSTIYNEQFF.

This chain uses TRBV5-1 with TRBJ2-7; 7 nucleotides match TRBD2. V lost 0 bases to trimming and J lost 7 bases; unmatched junction nucleotides: 13. This CDR3 comprises 16 residues. Germline V CDR1 and CDR2: SGHRS, YFSETQ. This CDR3 is CASSLAPSGPEWEQYF. CDR3 coding DNA: TGCGCCAGCAGCTTGGCCCCTAGCGGTCCTGAGTGGGAGCAGTACTTC.

This clonotype was found a few times. This chain connects TRBV19 to TRBJ2-3; 7 bases agree with TRBD2. V dropped 0 bases and J dropped 4; count of bases not matched to a gene: 1. The length of the CDR3 is 14 residues. CDR1 is LNHDA and CDR2 is SQIVND in the germline V gene (reference sequence). The CDR3, as DNA: TGTGCCAGTAGTATAGAGGGGAGGGCAGATACGCAGTATTTT. Its protein product is CASSIEGRADTQYF.

This clonotype was detected ten times or more. The chain joins TRBV29-1 to TRBJ2-3; possibly TRBD1 for D (5 bases). Trimming took 6 bases from V and 3 from J, leaving 34 bases between them. Germline V CDR1 and CDR2: SQVTM, ANQGSEA. This CDR3 comprises 20 residues. DNA of the CDR3: TGCAGCGTATGGGGCAGGCAGGAGCGTTCTCTTAAATCAGGAACAGATACGCAGTATTTT. It is translated as CSVWGRQERSLKSGTDTQYF.